This T cell receptor beta chain was identified during a study of blood T cell repertoires in COVID-19. The overall study: There were acute and convalescent COVID-19 samples, and they came from the United States, Italy and Spain. In each case, the material was cDNA or gDNA derived from T cells, B-cell-depleted T cells, or PBMCs.

Authors' data handling: Scientists estimated how many nucleated cells there were by amplifying reference gene primers. Clones were read by immunoSEQ multiplex PCR, and TCRdb kept only the in-frame ones, dropping some. That table is the source of V, J and clone size, and D and trimming were worked out from the DNA. The table records roughly 70,000 clones, 87% of them present only once. This TCR was sampled from a woman over 75 with active or convalescent COVID-19. Sequenced material: peripheral blood.

The CDR3 region has the DNA TGTGCCAGTAGCGGACAGGACCACACTGAAGCTTTCTTT. Amino acids: CASSGQDHTEAFF. The V call is TRBV19, the J call TRBJ1-1, with 7 positions matching TRBD1. Trimming removed 6 bases from V and 3 bases from J; junction bases left unmatched: 4. In germline, CDR1 is LNHDA, CDR2 SQIVND (reference sequence). The CDR3 is 13 residues long.